These 27 T cell receptor beta chains were all obtained from the same sample, sequenced in a study of cytomegalovirus exposure and HLA in healthy donors. Primers: 60 Vbeta forward and 13 Jbeta reverse. The data were produced by immunoSEQ multiplex PCR, yet TCRdb's version contains in-frame clones alone and is incomplete. The sample yields about 200,000 clones, roughly 80% seen once. Sample: PBMCs. The receptors were gathered from a middle-aged man in good health and CMV-seronegative.

This clone is a singleton in its sample. The genes are TRBV5-1 and TRBJ1-1; D possibly corresponds to TRBD1 (6 bases). Trimming stripped 0 bases from V and 1 base from J, with 10 bases between. Germline V lookup: CDR1 SGHRS, CDR2 YFSETQ. This CDR3 is 15 amino acids long. CDR3 in amino acids: CASSLALTGNTEAFF. The CDR3 bases are TGCGCCAGCAGCTTGGCCCTGACAGGGAACACTGAAGCTTTCTTT.

This clone turned up a few times. The rearrangement uses TRBV7-6 and TRBJ1-3; TRBD1 matches 7 bases. The CDR3 is made up of 17 amino acids. V lost 5 bases, J lost 0 bases, and 10 bases stayed unmatched. CDR1 is SGHVS, CDR2 FNYEAQ, per germline. This CDR3 reads CASSLLTGTSSGNTIYF. The CDR3 DNA reads as TGTGCCAGCAGCCTACTGACAGGGACCAGCTCTGGAAACACCATATATTTT.

This clone was observed once. The rearrangement joins TRBV19 to TRBJ1-4; 7 bases are shared with TRBD1. The CDR3 runs 14 residues. The trim removed 7 bases at V and 7 bases at J, leaving 9 bases unmatched. Looked up from germline, CDR1 is LNHDA and CDR2 is SQIVND (reference sequence). DNA for the CDR3: TGTGCCAGTAAATCGACAGGGAGTGGTGAAAAACTGTTTTTT. Amino acid sequence: CASKSTGSGEKLFF.

V gene TRBV10-3 combines with J gene TRBJ1-2, with TRBD1 matching 7 bases. The V and J ends lost 6 bases and 8 bases, in that order; junction bases with no gene match: 12. This CDR3 has 14 residues. Per germline, CDR1 ENHRY and CDR2 SYGVKD. The CDR3 DNA sequence: TGTGCCATCAGAACCGGGACAGAGATCGACGGCTACACCTTC. The encoded protein is CAIRTGTEIDGYTF.

This clone has more than one count but fewer than ten. The chain employs TRBV4-2 and TRBJ2-2, with a tentative D call TRBD1 (5 bases). CDR1 LGHNA and CDR2 YNFKEQ come from the germline V gene. Trimming took off 0 bases at V and 2 bases at J, with 10 bases between the two ends. This CDR3 comprises 16 residues. The CDR3 loop is CASSQDWQGNTGELFF. CDR3 coding DNA: TGTGCCAGCAGCCAAGATTGGCAGGGTAACACCGGGGAGCTGTTTTTT.

The rearrangement joins TRBV15 to TRBJ2-5; D is ambiguous. Germline V lookup: CDR1 LNHNV, CDR2 YYDKDF (reference sequence). V dropped 4 bases and J dropped 2 bases, with 11 bases sitting between them. This CDR3 is built from 14 residues. The CDR3 sequence is CATSIRQKQETQYF. CDR3 DNA sequence: TGTGCCACCAGCATCAGACAAAAACAAGAGACCCAGTACTTC. The full variable domain, in which reference TRBV15 and TRBJ2-5 provide the parts outside the CDR3, is DAMVIQNPRYQVTQFGKPVTLSCSQTLNHNVMYWYQQKSSQAPKLLFHYYDKDFNNEADTPDNFQSRRPNTSFCFLDIRSPGLGDTAMYLCATSIRQKQETQYFGPGTRLLVL.

The chain employs TRBV25-1 and TRBJ1-3; no definite D call. The CDR3 is 12 residues long. CDR1 is MGHDK and CDR2 is SYGVNS in the germline V gene. V lost 3 bases, J lost 4 bases, and 4 bases lay in between. The DNA for the CDR3 is TGTGCCAGCAGTGAGACAGGAAACACCATATATTTT. This gives the protein CASSETGNTIYF.

CDR3 nucleotide sequence: TGTGCCTGGAGTGCAGGCGGACTAGCGGGAGGAAAGTTCTTC. Translation gives CAWSAGGLAGGKFF. The V and J genes are TRBV30 and TRBJ2-1; 14 bases are a match to TRBD2. There are 14 residues in the CDR3. CDR1 is GTSNPN, CDR2 SVGIG, per germline (reference sequence). The junction had 7 bases not matched to a gene; V was cut back by 1 base and J by 14 bases.

This sequence joins TRBV10-3 and TRBJ2-1; D may be TRBD1 (6 bases). Trimming stripped 7 bases from V and 5 bases from J, with 18 bases between. Germline V gives CDR1 ENHRY, CDR2 SYGVKD. This CDR3 contains 15 residues. In DNA form, the CDR3 reads TGTGCCATCAAGATCCGACAGGAGCCCCACAATGAGCAGTTCTTC. Its translation: CAIKIRQEPHNEQFF.

This clone was found once. The chain employs TRBV27 and TRBJ2-5; the D gene is possibly TRBD2 (6 bases). Gene TRBJ2-7 matches the end of the DNA better, so the J call may be wrong. Germline V gives CDR1 MNHEY, CDR2 SMNVEV (reference sequence). The length of the CDR3 is 15 residues. Written as DNA, the CDR3 is TGTGCCAGCAGTCCATTTGACGGGAGCTCCTACGAGCAGTACTTC. Translating gives CASSPFDGSSYEQYF.

Only a few counts were recorded for this clone. The V and J genes are TRBV7-3 and TRBJ1-1; 12 bases map to TRBD1. V lost 5 bases, J lost 9 bases, and 7 bases stayed unmatched. The CDR3 loop spans 14 amino acids. Germline V gene data show CDR1 as SGHTA and CDR2 as FQGTGA. The CDR3 DNA sequence: TGTGCCAGCAGCCCTGGGACAGGGGGCGCAAAAGCTTTCTTT. Its translation: CASSPGTGGAKAFF.

This clone was counted a few times. The V gene is TRBV21-1, the J gene TRBJ1-5; TRBD1, the table's D call, lacks a check against the DNA. TRBV21-1 is reported as a pseudogene. The CDR3 runs 13 residues. The CDR3, as DNA: TGTGCCAGCAAAGGACAGCAAAATCAGCCCCAGCATTTT. This codes for CASKGQQNQPQHF.

The chain has TRBV5-1 and TRBJ2-7; 7 nucleotides align to TRBD2. The CDR3 runs 16 residues. V was clipped by 0 bases and J by 1 base; unmatched bases: 7. Germline-derived CDR1 and CDR2 are SGHRS and YFSETQ. CDR3 in DNA: TGCGCCAGCAGCTTGGCTCGGGGGGTGACTTCCTACGAGCAGTACTTC. Translation: CASSLARGVTSYEQYF.

The chain couples TRBV7-2 to TRBJ2-7, with 9 bases fitting TRBD1. V was pared by 3 bases and J by 4 bases, with 4 bases of the junction left unmatched. The CDR3 covers 14 residues. Germline V CDR1 and CDR2: SGHTA, FQGNSA. Written as DNA, the CDR3 is TGTGCCAGCAGCTTTTGGACAGGGGTATACGAGCAGTACTTC. Translated: CASSFWTGVYEQYF.

This CDR3 is CASSLVSGSSYNEQFF. The CDR3 coding sequence is TGTGCCAGCAGCTTAGTTAGCGGGAGCTCCTACAATGAGCAGTTCTTC. The rearrangement joins TRBV7-8 to TRBJ2-1; 9 bases agree with TRBD2. The germline gives CDR1 SGHVS, CDR2 FQNEAQ. The CDR3 sequence is 16 residues long. After removal of 1 base from V and 0 bases from J, the junction contained 1 base not matched to a gene.

CDR3 protein: CASGGTGGEEAFF. CDR3 DNA sequence: TGTGCCAGCGGTGGGACAGGGGGCGAGGAAGCTTTCTTT. The chain links TRBV2 to TRBJ1-1; 12 bases fit TRBD1. J gave up 8 bases and V 8 bases, and 6 bases lay outside the gene matches. CDR3 length: 13 residues. Germline CDR1 reads SNHLY; CDR2 reads FYNNEI. The variable domain in full, with the rest retrieved from reference TRBV2 and TRBJ1-1, is EPEVTQTPSHQVTQMGQEVILRCVPISNHLYFYWYRQILGQKVEFLVSFYNNEISEKSEIFDDQFSVERPDGSNFTLKIRSTKLEDSAMYFCASGGTGGEEAFFGQGTRLTVV.

The chain employs TRBV28 and TRBJ2-1; no clear D. Looked up from germline, CDR1 is MDHEN and CDR2 is SYDVKM. V was shortened by 1 base and J by 6 bases, with 4 bases between the two germline ends. This CDR3 contains 12 residues. The CDR3 DNA reads TGTGCCAGCAGTTTATTCCTCAATGAGCAGTTCTTC. As protein: CASSLFLNEQFF.

The J gene is TRBJ2-3, the V gene TRBV5-6, with 12 nucleotides matching TRBD2. Germline CDR1 and CDR2: SGHDT and YYEEEE. Unmatched junction bases numbered 6, after V lost 4 bases and J lost 6 bases. CDR3 length: 15 amino acids. CDR3 in amino acids: CASSVTSGGVDTQYF. The CDR3 DNA is TGTGCCAGCAGCGTGACTAGCGGGGGAGTGGATACGCAGTATTTT.

This rearrangement joins TRBV19 to TRBJ2-3, with D possibly TRBD1 on 7 matching bases. Per germline, CDR1 LNHDA and CDR2 SQIVND (reference sequence). The CDR3 is 15 amino acids. The V end was cut by 3 bases, the J end by 3 bases, with 13 bases between. The CDR3 region has the DNA TGTGCCAGTAGTATGGAGGGGGCAAGGACAGATACGCAGTATTTT. Amino acid sequence: CASSMEGARTDTQYF.

This chain links TRBV19 with TRBJ2-7, with 8 bases that match TRBD1. This CDR3 is built from 14 residues. Germline trimming cut 4 bases from V and 2 bases from J; bases unmatched to any gene: 4. In germline, CDR1 is LNHDA, CDR2 SQIVND (reference sequence). The CDR3 is CASSKQGVAYEQYF. The CDR3 DNA is TGTGCCAGTAGTAAACAGGGGGTGGCCTACGAGCAGTACTTC.

V is TRBV7-9 and J is TRBJ2-7, with D maybe TRBD1 (5 bases). The CDR3 runs to 15 residues. The germline CDR1 and CDR2 sequences are SEHNR and FQNEAQ (reference sequence). Between the trimmed V and J ends, which lost 4 bases and 2 bases, there was a span of 15 bases. The CDR3 nucleotides are TGTGCCAGCAGCTCTCAGGGTCCTTATGCCTACGAGCAGTACTTC. Translated: CASSSQGPYAYEQYF. Based on the CDR3 plus reference TRBV7-9 and TRBJ2-7, the full variable domain is DTGVSQNPRHKITKRGQNVTFRCDPISEHNRLYWYRQTLGQGPEFLTYFQNEAQLEKSRLLSDRFSAERPKGSFSTLEIQRTEQGDSAMYLCASSSQGPYAYEQYFGPGTRLTVT.

This chain joins TRBV5-5 and TRBJ1-2; D gene uncertain. Trimming cost V 0 bases and J 8 bases, with 17 bases left between them. The CDR3 covers 15 residues. The germline V gene has CDR1 SGHKS and CDR2 YYEKEE (reference sequence). Here the CDR3 reads CASSLGGPVLRGYTF. As DNA, the CDR3 is TGTGCCAGCAGCTTGGGCGGTCCCGTTCTACGCGGCTACACCTTC.

This clone was detected only a few times. The rearrangement links TRBV11-2 to TRBJ2-7; 10 positions agree with TRBD2. The germline V gene has CDR1 SGHAT and CDR2 FQNNGV. The V and J ends lost 2 bases and 2 bases, in that order; junction bases with no gene match: 3. The CDR3 totals 15 residues. The CDR3 bases are TGTGCCAGCAGCTTACAACTAGCGGGGCCCTACGAGCAGTACTTC. Encoded protein: CASSLQLAGPYEQYF.

This chain joins TRBV27 and TRBJ2-7; D possibly corresponds to TRBD1 (6 bases). V gave up 5 bases and J gave up 6 bases, with 14 bases separating them. The CDR3 covers 13 residues. Germline V gene lookup returns CDR1 MNHEY and CDR2 SMNVEV (reference sequence). The CDR3 region is CASSNLDRTEQYF. As DNA, the CDR3 is TGTGCCAGCAGTAACCTAGACAGGACCGAGCAGTACTTC.

The CDR3 nucleotides read TGTGCCAGTACCCGACGGGGAATTCAGCCCCAGCATTTT. It codes for CASTRRGIQPQHF. The genes are TRBV19 and TRBJ1-5, with D unclear. Germline V gene lookup returns CDR1 LNHDA and CDR2 SQIVND (reference sequence). CDR3 length: 13 residues. V was cut by 7 bases and J by 6 bases, with 13 bases left in between.

The chain links TRBV5-1 to TRBJ2-7; TRBD2 aligns across 11 bases. The ends lost 4 bases at V and 0 bases at J; junction bases unmatched: 6. The germline V gene encodes CDR1 SGHRS and CDR2 YFSETQ. This CDR3 has 16 amino acids. For the CDR3, the DNA is TGCGCCAGCAGCCTCTCACTAGCGGGGGCCTCCTACGAGCAGTACTTC. Translating gives CASSLSLAGASYEQYF.

The chain recombines TRBV27 with TRBJ1-2; 8 positions match TRBD1. Trimming at V came to 5 bases and at J to 4 bases, leaving 6 bases not matched to a gene. Germline V CDR1 and CDR2: MNHEY, SMNVEV (reference sequence). The CDR3 has 14 amino acids. CDR3 amino acids: CASSRTGPIYGYTF. The CDR3 DNA is TGTGCCAGCAGTAGGACAGGGCCTATCTATGGCTACACCTTC.